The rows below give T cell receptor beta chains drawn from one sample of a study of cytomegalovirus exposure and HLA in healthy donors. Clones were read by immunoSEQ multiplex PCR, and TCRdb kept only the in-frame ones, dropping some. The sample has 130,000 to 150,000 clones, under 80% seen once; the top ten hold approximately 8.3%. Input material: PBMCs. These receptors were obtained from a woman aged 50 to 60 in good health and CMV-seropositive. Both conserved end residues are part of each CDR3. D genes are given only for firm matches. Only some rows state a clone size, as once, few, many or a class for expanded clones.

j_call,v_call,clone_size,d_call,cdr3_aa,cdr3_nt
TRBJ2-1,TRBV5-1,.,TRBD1,CASSLGRTGSYNEQFF,TGCGCCAGCAGCTTGGGCCGGACAGGGTCGTACAATGAGCAGTTCTTC
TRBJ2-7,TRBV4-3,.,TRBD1,CASSPGQGGYEQYF,TGCGCCAGCAGCCCAGGACAGGGGGGCTACGAGCAGTACTTC
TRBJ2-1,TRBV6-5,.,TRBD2,CASSSPGGRTPFF,TGTGCCAGCAGTTCACCGGGGGGGCGGACTCCGTTCTTC
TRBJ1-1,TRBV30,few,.,CAWSVQGGINTEAFF,TGTGCCTGGAGTGTACAGGGAGGGATAAACACTGAAGCTTTCTTT
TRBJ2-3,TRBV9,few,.,CASSVAFYTDTQYF,TGTGCCAGCAGCGTAGCGTTTTACACAGATACGCAGTATTTT
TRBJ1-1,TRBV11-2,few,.,CASSFYTEAFF,TGTGCCAGCAGCTTCTACACTGAAGCTTTCTTT
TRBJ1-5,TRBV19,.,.,CASRLAGNQPQHF,TGTGCCAGTAGATTGGCAGGGAATCAGCCCCAGCATTTT
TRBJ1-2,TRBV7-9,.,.,CASSHGREANYGYTF,TGTGCCAGCAGCCACGGACGGGAAGCTAACTATGGCTACACCTTC
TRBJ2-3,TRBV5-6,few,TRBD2,CASSYSGTRRTDTQYF,TGTGCCAGCAGCTATTCCGGGACTAGGCGCACAGATACGCAGTATTTT
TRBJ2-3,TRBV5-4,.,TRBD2,CASSQGLAEGTDTQYF,TGTGCCAGCAGCCAGGGACTAGCGGAGGGCACAGATACGCAGTATTTT
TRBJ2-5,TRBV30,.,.,CAWSVSATIETQYF,TGTGCCTGGAGTGTGAGCGCCACAATAGAGACCCAGTACTTC
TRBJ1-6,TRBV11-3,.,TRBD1,CASSLDRDSPLHF,TGTGCCAGCAGCTTGGACAGGGACTCACCCCTCCACTTT
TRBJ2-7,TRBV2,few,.,CASILGATTAYEQYF,TGTGCCAGCATCTTAGGGGCTACCACCGCCTACGAGCAGTACTTC
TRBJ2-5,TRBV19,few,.,CASSPRGHPYGGTQYF,TGTGCCAGTAGCCCTCGAGGACACCCTTATGGCGGGACCCAGTACTTC
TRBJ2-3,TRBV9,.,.,CASNRRDDHLARGDTQYF,TGTGCCAGCAACCGCAGGGACGACCACCTCGCGCGGGGTGATACGCAGTATTTT
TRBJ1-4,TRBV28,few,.,CASTLWGADEKLFF,TGTGCCAGCACCCTGTGGGGAGCCGATGAAAAACTGTTTTTT
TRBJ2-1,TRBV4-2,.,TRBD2,CASSRGLAGGPLDEQFF,TGTGCCAGCAGCCGCGGACTAGCGGGGGGGCCCTTAGATGAGCAGTTCTTC
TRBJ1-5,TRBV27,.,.,CASKGLGNQPQHF,TGTGCCAGCAAGGGGTTGGGAAATCAGCCCCAGCATTTT
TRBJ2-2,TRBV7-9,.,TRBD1,CASSFGTGGTGELFF,TGTGCCAGCAGCTTCGGGACAGGGGGCACCGGGGAGCTGTTTTTT
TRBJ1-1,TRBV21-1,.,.,CASRRQGGTEAFF,TGTGCCAGCAGAAGACAGGGGGGCACTGAAGCTTTCTTT
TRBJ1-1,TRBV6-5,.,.,CASRDNRENTEAFF,TGTGCCAGCAGAGACAACAGGGAGAACACTGAAGCTTTCTTT
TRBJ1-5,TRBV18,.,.,CASSPRQNSNQPQHF,TGTGCCAGCTCACCACGACAGAATAGCAATCAGCCCCAGCATTTT
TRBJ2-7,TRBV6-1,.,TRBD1,CASSGLLTRQGLDEQYF,TGTGCCAGCAGTGGACTGCTGACGAGACAGGGTCTCGACGAGCAGTACTTC
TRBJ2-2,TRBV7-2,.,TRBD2,CASRTSDDTGELFF,TGTGCCAGCAGGACTAGCGACGACACCGGGGAGCTGTTTTTT
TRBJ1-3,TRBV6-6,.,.,CASTADTARAVGTIYF,TGTGCCAGCACCGCGGACACTGCCCGCGCCGTTGGCACCATATATTTT
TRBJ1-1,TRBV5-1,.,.,CASSLEAGTIAAFF,TGCGCCAGCAGCTTGGAGGCAGGGACTATTGCAGCTTTCTTT
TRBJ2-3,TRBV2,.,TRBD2,CASSVLQIGTAGGADTQYF,TGTGCCAGCAGTGTCCTCCAAATTGGGACAGCGGGGGGGGCAGATACGCAGTATTTT
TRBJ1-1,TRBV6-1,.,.,CASRQGGENTEAFF,TGTGCCAGCAGGCAGGGTGGAGAGAACACTGAAGCTTTCTTT
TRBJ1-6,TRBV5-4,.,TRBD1,CASSLGQGGSYNSPLHF,TGTGCCAGCAGCTTGGGACAGGGGGGGTCCTATAATTCACCCCTCCACTTT
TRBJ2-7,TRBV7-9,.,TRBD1,CASSPRDRAYEQYF,TGTGCCAGCAGCCCCCGGGACAGGGCTTACGAGCAGTACTTC
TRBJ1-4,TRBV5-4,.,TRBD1,CASSEQGAGTNEKLFF,TGTGCCAGCAGCGAACAGGGGGCGGGAACTAATGAAAAACTGTTTTTT
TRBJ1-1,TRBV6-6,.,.,CASSYGANRDRTEAFF,TGTGCCAGCAGTTACGGGGCTAACAGGGACCGCACTGAAGCTTTCTTT
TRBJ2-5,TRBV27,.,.,CASSFLNARGQETQYF,TGTGCCAGCAGTTTTCTTAATGCTAGAGGCCAAGAGACCCAGTACTTC
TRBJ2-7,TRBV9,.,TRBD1,CASGPGQGAYEQYF,TGTGCCAGCGGACCGGGACAGGGGGCTTACGAGCAGTACTTC
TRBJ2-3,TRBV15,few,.,CATSRDIRGDTQYF,TGTGCCACCAGCAGAGATATAAGGGGAGATACGCAGTATTTT
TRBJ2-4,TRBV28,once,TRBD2,CASSLRRGSGNIQYF,TGTGCCAGCAGTTTAAGGCGGGGGTCGGGAAACATTCAGTACTTC
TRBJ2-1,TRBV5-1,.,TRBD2,CASSLLAGGRNEQFF,TGCGCCAGCAGCCTACTAGCGGGGGGGCGCAATGAGCAGTTCTTC
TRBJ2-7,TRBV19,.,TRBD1,CASRPGQGLYEQYF,TGTGCCAGCAGACCGGGACAGGGGCTGTACGAGCAGTACTTC
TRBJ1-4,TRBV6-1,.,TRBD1,CASTQGQGRNEKLFF,TGTGCCAGCACCCAAGGACAGGGGCGTAATGAAAAACTGTTTTTT
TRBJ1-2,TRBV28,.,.,CASSLSHRAYGYTF,TGTGCCAGCAGTTTATCGCACAGGGCCTATGGCTACACCTTC
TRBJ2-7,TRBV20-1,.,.,CSARDEIEQYF,TGCAGTGCTAGAGATGAGATCGAGCAGTACTTC
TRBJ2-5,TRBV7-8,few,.,CASSRVEQETQYF,TGTGCCAGCAGCCGGGTAGAGCAAGAGACCCAGTACTTC
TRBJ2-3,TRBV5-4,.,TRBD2,CASSSNGGAPDTQYF,TGTGCCAGCAGCTCCAACGGGGGGGCCCCAGATACGCAGTATTTT
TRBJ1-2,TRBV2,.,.,CASSDRNYGYTF,TGTGCCAGCAGTGACCGGAACTATGGCTACACCTTC
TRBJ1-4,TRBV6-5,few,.,CASSSGRGNEKLFF,TGTGCCAGCAGTTCAGGCAGGGGAAATGAAAAACTGTTTTTT
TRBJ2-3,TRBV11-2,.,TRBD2,CASSSLLIAGGSDTQYF,TGTGCCAGCAGCTCCCTTTTGATAGCGGGGGGATCCGATACGCAGTATTTT
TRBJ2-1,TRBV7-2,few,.,CASSLAAGEVYEQFF,TGTGCCAGCAGCTTAGCGGCAGGGGAAGTGTATGAGCAGTTCTTC
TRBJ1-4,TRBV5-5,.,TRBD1,CASSSALTQGAPEKLFF,TGTGCCAGCAGCTCCGCCCTTACCCAGGGGGCGCCTGAAAAACTGTTTTTT
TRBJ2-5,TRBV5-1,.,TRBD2,CASSLGAGRETQYF,TGCGCCAGCAGCTTGGGAGCGGGAAGAGAGACCCAGTACTTC
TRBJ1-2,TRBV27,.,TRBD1,CASSFRSTGEFGYTF,TGTGCCAGCAGTTTCCGATCGACAGGGGAGTTTGGCTACACCTTC
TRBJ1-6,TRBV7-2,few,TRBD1,CASSLRQGSPLHF,TGTGCCAGCAGCCTACGACAGGGTTCACCCCTCCACTTT
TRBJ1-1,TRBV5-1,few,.,CASSLRGGTEAFF,TGCGCCAGCAGCTTGCGGGGTGGCACTGAAGCTTTCTTT
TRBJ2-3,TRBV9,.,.,CASSSSTDTQYF,TGTGCCAGCTCATCCAGCACAGATACGCAGTATTTT